This TCR beta chain was captured by sequencing in a study of early T cells in non-severe SARS-CoV-2 infection. Study-level background: Chains stayed unpaired after sequencing of bulk RNA from unsorted whole blood. Study results and caveats: The study's VDJdb matching favored anti-spike CD8 responses and missed private and CD4 specificities.

In the library, individual cDNA molecules carried attached unique molecular identifiers. TCRdb re-derived calls from the 5' RACE reads in MiXCR, one entry per CDR3 protein. The sample shows around 45,000 distinct CDR3 sequences, around 7.8% of them seen only once. This clonotype was seen at least ten times. The antigen is unknown. Deletions cut 2 bases from V and 0 bases from J, with 15 bases between. The CDR3 loop spans 17 amino acids. Germline V gene lookup returns CDR1 ENHRY and CDR2 SYGVKD. The receptor was derived from an adult who was a healthcare worker with PCR-confirmed SARS-CoV-2 infection or an uninfected control (not recorded which). The specimen sequenced was whole blood. The chain combines TRBV10-3 with TRBJ2-3; D unresolved. For the CDR3, the DNA is TGTGCCATCAGTGAGACGGAAGGGCGGCCTAGCACAGATACGCAGTATTTT. Translation gives CAISETEGRPSTDTQYF.